These 7 T cell receptor beta chains share one sample of origin, sequenced in a study of blood T cell repertoires in COVID-19. Profiling relied on immunoSEQ multiplex PCR, and the TCRdb table lists in-frame clones only, not all of them. The table has about 200,000 clones, about 93% seen once; the top ten hold around 0.84%. Sequenced input: peripheral blood. The receptors come from a man between 60 and 70 years old with COVID-19, enrolled during active disease.

This chain links TRBV13 with TRBJ1-3, with 7 bases that match TRBD1. Germline V gene lookup returns CDR1 PRHDT and CDR2 FYEKMQ (reference sequence). J was trimmed by 5 bases and V by 0 bases; bases with no gene match: 4. CDR3 length: 15 residues. CDR3 sequence reads: CASSLGQGSRNTIYF. In DNA form, the CDR3 reads TGTGCCAGCAGCTTAGGACAGGGGAGTAGAAACACCATATATTTT.

Comments on this clone: Mismatch with germline at one junction end may stem from a read error. The V call is TRBV6-1, the J call TRBJ2-5; D unresolved. Germline loops: CDR1 MNHNS, CDR2 SASEGT. The CDR3 spans 11 residues. The CDR3, as DNA: TGTGCCAGCAGTGACCGTCGATTTAGAGACTTC. Its translation: CASSDRRFRDF.

This clone was recorded a few times. The chain has TRBV5-1 and TRBJ2-7; 9 bases agree with TRBD1. This CDR3 is 14 amino acids long. Germline CDR1 SGHRS, CDR2 YFSETQ. Trimming removed 3 bases from V and 6 bases from J; junction bases left unmatched: 7. The CDR3 is CASSSGTGSSEQYF. The CDR3 DNA reads TGCGCCAGCAGCTCCGGGACAGGGTCGAGCGAGCAGTACTTC.

The rearrangement links TRBV10-3 to TRBJ2-7, with TRBD1 matching 7 bases. The germline V gene has CDR1 ENHRY and CDR2 SYGVKD. The CDR3 consists of 12 residues. V was clipped by 10 bases and J by 4 bases; unmatched bases: 7. In nucleotides, the CDR3 is TGTGCCAGCCGGGACAGTCAATACGAGCAGTACTTC. This codes for CASRDSQYEQYF.

The chain has TRBV5-6 and TRBJ1-2; 8 bases match TRBD1. The CDR3 sequence is 14 residues long. Germline V gene data show CDR1 as SGHDT and CDR2 as YYEEEE. The ends lost 7 bases at V and 4 bases at J; junction bases unmatched: 9. CDR3 bases: TGTGCCAGCTTCGTCCAGGGGGCAGGCTATGGCTACACCTTC. It translates to CASFVQGAGYGYTF.

In the case of this clone: The junction departs from the called germline gene at one end, perhaps through a read error. The chain employs TRBV7-7 and TRBJ2-3; 8 positions match TRBD2. The CDR3 contains 15 residues. Germline V gene lookup returns CDR1 SSHAT and CDR2 FNYEAQ (reference sequence). The CDR3 DNA is TGTGCTAGCAGCTTAGCCGGGGGGGCGGCAGATACGCAGTATTTT. Encoded protein: CASSLAGGAADTQYF.

The chain carries TRBV5-1 and TRBJ1-2, with 7 bases lining up with TRBD1. The V and J ends lost 4 bases and 2 bases, in that order; junction bases with no gene match: 5. The CDR3 is made up of 14 amino acids. The V gene's germline CDR1 is SGHRS and CDR2 YFSETQ. The CDR3 protein is CASSPGTANYGYTF. The CDR3 region has the DNA TGCGCCAGCAGCCCCGGGACAGCCAACTATGGCTACACCTTC.